This T cell receptor (beta chain) originates from a study of technical replicates of blood from a few donors. TCRdb's table, derived via immunoSEQ multiplex PCR, lists solely in-frame clones and lacks some. The table has tens of thousands of clones, around 83% seen once. The source of this sequence is a human donor in good health. Some clones in this sample may be carry-over from other donors' samples. The sequencing sample was made of PBMCs.

This chain's CDR3 is CASSPGLRGYTF. The CDR3 DNA reads TGTGCCAGCAGCCCGGGACTTAGGGGCTACACCTTC. The genes are TRBV5-4 and TRBJ1-2; TRBD1 might be the D (5 bases). CDR1 and CDR2 (germline): SGHNT, YYREEE (reference sequence). The CDR3 length is 12 residues. With 4 bases removed from V and 8 bases from J, the gap between germline ends came to 12 bases.